This TCR beta chain was obtained from a study of blood T cell repertoires in COVID-19. Study context: Acute and convalescent COVID-19 specimens originated in the United States, Italy and Spain. Sources were T cells, B-cell-depleted T cells, or PBMCs; the material itself was cDNA or gDNA.

Original analysis: By means of reference gene primer amplification, nucleated cell counts were estimated. Here immunoSEQ multiplex PCR was the method, and the copy in TCRdb shows in-frame clones only, minus some. That table gives V, J and clone size, and the DNA gave D and trimming. The sample yields 220,000 or so clones, almost 85% seen once. This CDR3 is built from 18 residues. The V gene's germline CDR1 is MNHEY and CDR2 SVGEGT. The junction had 9 bases not matched to a gene; V was cut back by 2 bases and J by 1 base. The sequence came from a woman at least 80 years old with acute or convalescent COVID-19. The gene calls are TRBV6-2 or TRBV6-3 and TRBJ2-2, with 8 bases lining up with TRBD1. The sample taken for sequencing was peripheral blood. CDR3 residues: CASSYGGQGVGNTGELFF. As DNA, the CDR3 is TGTGCCAGCAGTTACGGCGGACAGGGAGTCGGGAACACCGGGGAGCTGTTTTTT.